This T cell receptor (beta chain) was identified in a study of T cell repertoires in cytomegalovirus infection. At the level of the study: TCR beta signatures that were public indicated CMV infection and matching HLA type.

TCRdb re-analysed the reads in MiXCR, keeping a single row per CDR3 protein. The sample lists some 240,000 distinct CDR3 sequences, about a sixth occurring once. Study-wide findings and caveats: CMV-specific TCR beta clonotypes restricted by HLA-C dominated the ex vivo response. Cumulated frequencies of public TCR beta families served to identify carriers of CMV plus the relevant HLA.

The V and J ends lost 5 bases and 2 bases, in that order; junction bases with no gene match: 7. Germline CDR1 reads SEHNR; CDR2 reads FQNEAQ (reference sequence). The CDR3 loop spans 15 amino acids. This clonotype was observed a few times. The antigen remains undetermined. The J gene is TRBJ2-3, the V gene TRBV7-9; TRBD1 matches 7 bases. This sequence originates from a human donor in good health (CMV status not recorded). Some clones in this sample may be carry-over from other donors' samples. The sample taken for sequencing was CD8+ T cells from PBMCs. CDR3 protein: CASSNRDSVTDTQYF. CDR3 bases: TGTGCCAGCAGCAATCGGGACAGCGTCACAGATACGCAGTATTTT.